This T cell receptor (beta chain) emerged from a study of beta chain features in type 1 diabetes. Broader study findings: It was among patients, rather than healthy donors, that naive, central memory and Treg TCRB repertoires appeared more similar.

Every bit of the isolated RNA underwent reverse transcription, so sequencing read expressed TCRB transcripts. TCRdb keeps only in-frame clones here, not all; method: immunoSEQ multiplex PCR. The data show a few hundred thousand clones, with 11% seen just once and more than 0.015% held by the top ten. This CDR3 region has 13 residues. The V gene's germline CDR1 is LNHDA and CDR2 SQIVND (reference sequence). V was cut by 6 bases and J by 5 bases, with 10 bases left in between. Worth noting for this clone: Antigen: not known.

CD4+ naive, central memory, regulatory and stem cell-like memory cells were sorted via CD45RO/CCR7/CD25/CD127/CD95/CD27. Each sorted population was over 95% pure. This sequence originates from a woman under 40 in good health. The J gene is TRBJ2-2, the V gene TRBV19; a weak D match, TRBD2 (6 bases). The source material was naive CD4+ T cells from blood. Here the CDR3 DNA reads TGTGCCAGTAGCCCGGGGGTGACCGGGGAGCTGTTTTTT. It codes for CASSPGVTGELFF.